A selection of T cell receptor beta chains follows, all from one sample in a study of T cell responses to AZD1222 COVID-19 vaccine. Data came from immunoSEQ multiplex PCR; TCRdb stores just in-frame clones and leaves some out. This table holds 95,000 to 150,000 clones, roughly 89% found once. The source was peripheral blood, collected on day 0 of AZD1222 vaccination. The source is an adult in good health. CDR3s include the opening cysteine and the closing phenylalanine or tryptophan. The order of the fields is clone size, J gene, D gene, V gene, CDR3 DNA, CDR3 protein. D genes are given only for firm matches. Clone size is shown for a subset of rows, as once, few, many or a class of expanded clone.

NA | TRBJ2-2 | TRBD2 | TRBV6-2/TRBV6-3 | TGTGCCAGCAGTTACTCTCTAGCGGGAGATGGAACCGGGGAGCTGTTTTTT | CASSYSLAGDGTGELFF
NA | TRBJ2-7 | TRBD1 | TRBV2 | TGTGCCACAAAAATAGGGACAGGGGCCTACGAGCAGTACTTC | CATKIGTGAYEQYF
once | TRBJ2-7 | NA | TRBV5-1 | TGCGCCAGCAGCTCCACCCGGACGGGCTCCTACGAGCAGTACTTC | CASSSTRTGSYEQYF
NA | TRBJ1-1 | NA | TRBV14 | TGTGCCAGCAGCCAAGAGTCAGGGCGATTAAACACTGAAGCTTTCTTT | CASSQESGRLNTEAFF
NA | TRBJ2-3 | TRBD2 | TRBV5-4 | TGTGCCAGCAGCCCGACTAGCGGGGGTGTCACAGATACGCAGTATTTT | CASSPTSGGVTDTQYF
NA | TRBJ2-1 | TRBD1 | TRBV5-1 | TGCGCCAGCAGCGCCCGGGACAGGGGGGACAATGAGCAGTTCTTC | CASSARDRGDNEQFF
NA | TRBJ2-7 | NA | TRBV19 | TGTGCCAGTAGTATAGTGGGTAACGAGCAGTACTTC | CASSIVGNEQYF
NA | TRBJ1-2 | NA | TRBV5-8 | TGTGCCAGTATGGGGGGGATCGGCTATGGCTACACCTTC | CASMGGIGYGYTF
NA | TRBJ1-6 | TRBD1 | TRBV7-3 | TGTGCCAGCAGCCGGGACAGGGCCTCCTATAATTCACCCCTCCACTTT | CASSRDRASYNSPLHF
NA | TRBJ1-5 | NA | TRBV27 | TGTGCCAGCAGCCAGTCCGGACCTAGCAATCAGCCCCAGCATTTT | CASSQSGPSNQPQHF
NA | TRBJ2-3 | NA | TRBV7-9 | TGTGCCAGCAGCCAACAAGGAAGGGATACGCAGTATTTT | CASSQQGRDTQYF
few | TRBJ1-6 | TRBD1 | TRBV7-8 | TGTGCCAGCAGCCCTAGGACAGGGATATATAATTCACCCCTCCACTTT | CASSPRTGIYNSPLHF
NA | TRBJ2-5 | NA | TRBV14 | TGTGCCAGCAGCCAGGGGGTAACAGGGACTGGAGAGACCCAGTACTTC | CASSQGVTGTGETQYF
few | TRBJ1-5 | TRBD1 | TRBV7-2 | TGTGCCAGCAACCCACAGGGGGTCGGTCAGCCCCAGCATTTT | CASNPQGVGQPQHF
NA | TRBJ1-5 | NA | TRBV27 | TGTGCCAGCAGTTTCAGCCTGAGCAATCAGCCCCAGCATTTT | CASSFSLSNQPQHF
NA | TRBJ2-1 | NA | TRBV18 | TGTGCCAGCTCACTTACTAGCTTCCATGAGCAGTTCTTC | CASSLTSFHEQFF
NA | TRBJ2-2 | NA | TRBV3-1/TRBV3-2 | TGTGCCAGCAGCCCCGGTATTGGGGGGAACACCGGGGAGCTGTTTTTT | CASSPGIGGNTGELFF
NA | TRBJ1-3 | NA | TRBV4-1 | TGCGCCAGCAGCCAAGAGGAAGCACAAGCCTCTGGAAACACCATATATTTT | CASSQEEAQASGNTIYF
NA | TRBJ1-2 | TRBD1 | TRBV7-2 | TGTGCCAGCAGCTTAGTTAGGGACAGCCCGGCCTATGGCTACACCTTC | CASSLVRDSPAYGYTF
NA | TRBJ1-2 | NA | TRBV29-1 | TGCAGCGCCCAGGGTAACTATGGCTACACCTTC | CSAQGNYGYTF
NA | TRBJ1-2 | NA | TRBV5-6 | TGTGCCAGCAGCTTGTGGTCGGGGGCAGGCTATGGCTACACCTTC | CASSLWSGAGYGYTF
NA | TRBJ1-3 | NA | TRBV9 | TGTGCCAGCAGCCCTACGGACTCTGGAAACACCATATATTTT | CASSPTDSGNTIYF
NA | TRBJ1-4 | NA | TRBV14 | TGTGCCAGCAGCCAAGATCTTAATGAAAAACTGTTTTTT | CASSQDLNEKLFF
NA | TRBJ2-2 | NA | TRBV7-6 | TGTGCCAGCAGCTTAGAGACCTATGGGTTCACCGGGGAGCTGTTTTTT | CASSLETYGFTGELFF
once | TRBJ1-2 | NA | TRBV27 | TGTGCCAGCAGTTTCGCCGCACTTGGTGGCTACACCTTC | CASSFAALGGYTF
NA | TRBJ2-1 | NA | TRBV25-1 | TGTGCCAGCAGTTTAGGGGGTATGAATGAGCAGTTCTTC | CASSLGGMNEQFF